The sequence of this T cell receptor beta chain was determined in a study of T cells in Graves' hyperthyroidism and ophthalmopathy. Study-wide points: The majority of expanded thyroid clonotypes above 0.001 also appeared in blood.

The sample holds many counts of this clonotype. The antigen is undetermined. The source material, RNA transcripts, was used to amplify TCR beta CDR3 regions. First-round RT-PCR of the TCR CDR3 relied on the HTBI primer set. TCRdb analysed the multiplex PCR reads with MiXCR anew, one entry per CDR3 protein. This sample carries around 200,000 distinct CDR3 sequences, about a sixth of them seen once, and the ten largest clones take just under 45%. The diagnoses drew upon clinical symptoms, serum thyroxine and TRAb, thyroid ultrasound and orbital computed tomography. There are 12 residues in the CDR3. CDR1 DFQATT and CDR2 SNEGSKA come from the germline V gene (reference sequence). Trimming took 3 bases from V and 7 from J; bases not matched to a gene: 6.

The J gene is TRBJ2-7, the V gene TRBV20-1, with 7 bases identical to TRBD1. Material: blood. This receptor was obtained from a man aged 35-49 years with Graves' hyperthyroidism. This chain's CDR3 is CSARPTGWEQYF. CDR3 in DNA: TGCAGTGCTAGGCCGACAGGGTGGGAGCAGTACTTC.